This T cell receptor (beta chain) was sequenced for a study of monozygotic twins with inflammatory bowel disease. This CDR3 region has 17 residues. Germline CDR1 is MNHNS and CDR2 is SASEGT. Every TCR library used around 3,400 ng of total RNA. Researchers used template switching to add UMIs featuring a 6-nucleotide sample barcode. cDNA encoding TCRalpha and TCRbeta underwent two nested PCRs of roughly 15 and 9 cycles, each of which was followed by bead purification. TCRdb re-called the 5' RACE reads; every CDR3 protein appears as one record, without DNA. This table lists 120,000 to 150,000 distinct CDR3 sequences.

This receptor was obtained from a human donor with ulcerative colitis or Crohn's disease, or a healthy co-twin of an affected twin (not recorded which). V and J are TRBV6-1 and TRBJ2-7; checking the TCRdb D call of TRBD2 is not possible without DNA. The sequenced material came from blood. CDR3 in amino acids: CASSQLPSGGVIDEQYF.